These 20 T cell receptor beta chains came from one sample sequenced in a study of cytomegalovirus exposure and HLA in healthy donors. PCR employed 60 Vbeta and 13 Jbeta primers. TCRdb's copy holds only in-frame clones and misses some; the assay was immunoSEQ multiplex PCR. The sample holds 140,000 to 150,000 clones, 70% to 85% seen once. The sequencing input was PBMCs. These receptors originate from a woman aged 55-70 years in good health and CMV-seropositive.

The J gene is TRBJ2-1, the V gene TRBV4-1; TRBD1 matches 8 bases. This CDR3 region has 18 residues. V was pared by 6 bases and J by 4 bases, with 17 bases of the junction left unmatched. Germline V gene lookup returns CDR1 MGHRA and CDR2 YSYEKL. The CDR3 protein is CASSLRPGQAQGYNEQFF. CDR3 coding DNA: TGCGCCAGCAGTCTCAGGCCGGGACAGGCCCAGGGGTACAATGAGCAGTTCTTC.

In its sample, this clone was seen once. CDR3 region: CASSLVLGVIEQYF. The CDR3 coding sequence is TGTGCCAGCAGCTTAGTTCTAGGAGTCATCGAGCAGTACTTC. V and J are TRBV11-3 and TRBJ2-7; D is unresolved. The germline V gene has CDR1 SGHNT and CDR2 YENEEA. Trimming shortened V by 1 base and J by 6 bases, and 13 bases separated the two germline ends. This CDR3 has 14 amino acids.

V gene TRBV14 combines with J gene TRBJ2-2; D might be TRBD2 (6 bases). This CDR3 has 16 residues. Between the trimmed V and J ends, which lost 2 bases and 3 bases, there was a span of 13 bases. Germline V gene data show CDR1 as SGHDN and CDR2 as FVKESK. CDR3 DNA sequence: TGTGCCAGCAGCCAAACCGGGACTGGACACACCGGGGAGCTGTTTTTT. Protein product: CASSQTGTGHTGELFF.

The CDR3, as DNA: TGTGCCAGCAGTCACCAGGGGACCGTGAACACTGAAGCTTTCTTT. This encodes CASSHQGTVNTEAFF. This sequence joins TRBV28 and TRBJ1-1, with D maybe TRBD1 (6 bases). The V end was cut by 5 bases, the J end by 0 bases, with 13 bases between. The CDR3 extends over 15 amino acids. Germline lookup yields CDR1 MDHEN and CDR2 SYDVKM.

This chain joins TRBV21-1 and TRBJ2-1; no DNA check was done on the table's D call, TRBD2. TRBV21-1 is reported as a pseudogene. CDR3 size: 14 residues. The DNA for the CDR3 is TGTGCCAGCAGGTTAGATAGCTCCTACAATGAGCAGTTCTTC. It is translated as CASRLDSSYNEQFF.

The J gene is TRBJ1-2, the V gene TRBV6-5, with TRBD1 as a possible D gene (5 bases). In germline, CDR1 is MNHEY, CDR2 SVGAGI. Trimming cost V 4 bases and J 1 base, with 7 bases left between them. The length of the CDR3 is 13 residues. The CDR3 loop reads CASSSGGNYGYTF. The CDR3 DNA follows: TGTGCCAGCAGTTCGGGGGGTAACTATGGCTACACCTTC.

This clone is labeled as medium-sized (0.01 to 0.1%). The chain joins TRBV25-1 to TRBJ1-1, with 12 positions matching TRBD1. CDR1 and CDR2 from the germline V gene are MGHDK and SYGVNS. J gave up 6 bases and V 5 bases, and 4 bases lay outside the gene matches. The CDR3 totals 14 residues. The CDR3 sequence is CASSPGQGAAEAFF. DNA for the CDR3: TGTGCCAGCAGTCCGGGACAGGGGGCAGCTGAAGCTTTCTTT.

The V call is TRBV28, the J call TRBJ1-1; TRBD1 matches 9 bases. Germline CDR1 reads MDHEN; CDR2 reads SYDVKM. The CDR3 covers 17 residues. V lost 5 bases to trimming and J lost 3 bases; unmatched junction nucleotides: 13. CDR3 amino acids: CASSPIPGQGLYTEAFF. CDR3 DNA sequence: TGTGCCAGCAGTCCCATCCCGGGACAGGGACTTTACACTGAAGCTTTCTTT.

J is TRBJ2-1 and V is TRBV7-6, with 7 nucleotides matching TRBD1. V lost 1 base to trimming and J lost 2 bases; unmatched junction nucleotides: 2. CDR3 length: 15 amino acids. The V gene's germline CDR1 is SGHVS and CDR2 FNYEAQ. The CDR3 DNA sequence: TGTGCCAGCAGCTTAGACCAGGGGGCCTACAATGAGCAGTTCTTC. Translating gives CASSLDQGAYNEQFF.

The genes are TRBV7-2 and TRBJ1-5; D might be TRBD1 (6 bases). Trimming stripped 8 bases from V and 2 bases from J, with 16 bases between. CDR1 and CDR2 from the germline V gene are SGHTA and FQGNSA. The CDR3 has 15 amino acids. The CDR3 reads CASRLGGAGNQPQHF. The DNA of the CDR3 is TGTGCCAGCCGCCTAGGGGGAGCTGGCAATCAGCCCCAGCATTTT. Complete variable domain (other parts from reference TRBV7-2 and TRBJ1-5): GAGVSQSPSNKVTEKGKDVELRCDPISGHTALYWYRQSLGQGLEFLIYFQGNSAPDKSGLPSDRFSAERTGGSVSTLTIQRTQQEDSAVYLCASRLGGAGNQPQHFGDGTRLSIL.

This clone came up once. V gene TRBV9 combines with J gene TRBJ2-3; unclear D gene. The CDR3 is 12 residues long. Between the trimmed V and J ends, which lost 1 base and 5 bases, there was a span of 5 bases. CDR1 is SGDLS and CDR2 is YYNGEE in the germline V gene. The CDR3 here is CASSVSGDTQYF. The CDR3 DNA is TGTGCCAGCAGCGTATCGGGAGATACGCAGTATTTT.

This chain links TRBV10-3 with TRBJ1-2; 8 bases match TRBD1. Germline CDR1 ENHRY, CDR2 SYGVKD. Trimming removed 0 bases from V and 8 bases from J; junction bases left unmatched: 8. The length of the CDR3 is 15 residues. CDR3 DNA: TGTGCCATCAGTGAGTCATTCGGACAGGGATTCGGCTACACCTTC. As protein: CAISESFGQGFGYTF.

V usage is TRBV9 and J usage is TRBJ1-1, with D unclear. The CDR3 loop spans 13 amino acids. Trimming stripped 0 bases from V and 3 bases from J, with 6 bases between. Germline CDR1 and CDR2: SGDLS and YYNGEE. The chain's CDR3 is CASSVASDTEAFF. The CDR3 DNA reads TGTGCCAGCAGCGTAGCCTCCGACACTGAAGCTTTCTTT.

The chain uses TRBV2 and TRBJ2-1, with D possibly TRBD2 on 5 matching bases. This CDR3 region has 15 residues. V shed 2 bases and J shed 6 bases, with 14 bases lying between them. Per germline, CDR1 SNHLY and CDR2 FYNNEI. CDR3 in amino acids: CASSETLVYANEQFF. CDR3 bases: TGTGCCAGCAGTGAAACACTAGTATACGCCAATGAGCAGTTCTTC.

The CDR3 protein is CASSEGQSGAFF. DNA for the CDR3: TGTGCCAGCAGCGAGGGACAGTCTGGAGCTTTCTTT. This chain uses TRBV2 with TRBJ1-1; 7 bases align to TRBD1. From germline, CDR1 is SNHLY and CDR2 FYNNEI. The CDR3 has 12 residues. The ends lost 6 bases at V and 10 bases at J; junction bases unmatched: 8.

In DNA, the CDR3 is TGTGCCAGCCGTATGGGGACTAGCGGGAACTCTGGGGCCAACGTCCTGACTTTC. Translated: CASRMGTSGNSGANVLTF. The chain recombines TRBV2 with TRBJ2-6, with 13 nucleotides matching TRBD2. The CDR3 has 18 residues. Germline lookup yields CDR1 SNHLY and CDR2 FYNNEI. V was clipped by 8 bases and J by 0 bases; unmatched bases: 7.

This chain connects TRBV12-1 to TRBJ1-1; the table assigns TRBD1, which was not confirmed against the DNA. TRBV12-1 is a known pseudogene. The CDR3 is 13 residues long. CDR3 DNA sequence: TGTGCCAGCCCCGACACATTGAACACTGAAGCTTTCTTT. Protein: CASPDTLNTEAFF.

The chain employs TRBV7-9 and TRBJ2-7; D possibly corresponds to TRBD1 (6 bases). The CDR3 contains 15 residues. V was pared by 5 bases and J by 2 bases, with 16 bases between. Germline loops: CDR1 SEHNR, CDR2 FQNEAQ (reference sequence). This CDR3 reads CASSQTGTPTYEQYF. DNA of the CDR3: TGTGCCAGCAGCCAGACCGGGACACCTACCTACGAGCAGTACTTC.

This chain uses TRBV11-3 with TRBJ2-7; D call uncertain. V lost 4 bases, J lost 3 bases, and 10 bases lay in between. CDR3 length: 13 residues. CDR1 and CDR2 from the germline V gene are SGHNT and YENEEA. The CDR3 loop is CASSSPPNYEQYF. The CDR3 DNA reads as TGTGCCAGCAGCTCCCCCCCAAACTACGAGCAGTACTTC. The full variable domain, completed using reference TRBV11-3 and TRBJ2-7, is EAGVVQSPRYKIIEKKQPVAFWCNPISGHNTLYWYLQNLGQGPELLIRYENEEAVDDSQLPKDRFSAERLKGVDSTLKIQPAELGDSAVYLCASSSPPNYEQYFGPGTRLTVT.

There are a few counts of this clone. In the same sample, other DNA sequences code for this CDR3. CDR3 in amino acids: CASSEPPGQGRDEQYF. CDR3 nucleotides: TGTGCCAGCAGTGAACCGCCAGGACAGGGGAGGGACGAGCAGTACTTC. J is TRBJ2-7 and V is TRBV28, with 9 bases lining up with TRBD1. With V trimmed by 5 bases and J by 5 bases, 13 bases remained unmatched. CDR1 MDHEN and CDR2 SYDVKM come from the germline V gene. The CDR3 is made up of 16 amino acids.